Shown below are 21 T cell receptor beta chains from a single sample sequenced in a study of blood T cell repertoires in COVID-19. Clones were sequenced by immunoSEQ multiplex PCR, and TCRdb holds only the in-frame ones, with some missing. In the table there are about 120,000 clones, 80% to 85% of which are singletons. Sequencing was carried out using PBMCs or T cells enriched from blood (not recorded which). The source is a woman aged 25 to 39 who had recovered from COVID-19.

The chain has TRBV5-5 and TRBJ1-2; the match to TRBD1 covers 10 bases. V trimming: 4 bases; J trimming: 6 bases; junction bases outside the gene matches: 12. The CDR3 consists of 16 residues. The germline CDR1 and CDR2 sequences are SGHKS and YYEKEE (reference sequence). CDR3: CASSRLGGQGRHGYTF. In nucleotides, the CDR3 is TGTGCCAGCAGCCGTCTTGGGGGACAGGGGAGGCATGGCTACACCTTC.

The chain combines TRBV6-6 with TRBJ1-2, with 8 bases lining up with TRBD1. This CDR3 is 14 amino acids long. Losses at the gene ends were 7 bases for V and 7 bases for J; bases not matched to a gene: 11. The germline V gene encodes CDR1 MNHNY and CDR2 SVGAGI (reference sequence). The CDR3 sequence: CASTISQGAGGYTF. CDR3 coding DNA: TGTGCCAGCACCATCAGCCAGGGGGCGGGTGGCTACACCTTC.

The chain carries TRBV11-2 and TRBJ1-1; D is ambiguous. This CDR3 is built from 12 residues. Looked up from germline, CDR1 is SGHAT and CDR2 is FQNNGV. Trimming removed 4 bases at V and 4 bases at J, with 7 bases between. The CDR3 here is CASSSGFTEAFF. The DNA of the CDR3 is TGTGCCAGCAGCTCCGGGTTCACTGAAGCTTTCTTT.

The V gene is TRBV5-8, the J gene TRBJ2-7; no firm D call. CDR1 and CDR2 from the germline V gene are SGHTS and YDEGEE. The CDR3 consists of 12 residues. The V and J ends lost 3 bases and 3 bases respectively, with 7 bases between them. CDR3 nucleotides: TGTGCCAGCAGCTGGCCGCACTACGAGCAGTACTTC. This sequence encodes CASSWPHYEQYF.

This clone appeared once. The chain is built from TRBV6-5 and TRBJ2-7, with 7 bases lining up with TRBD1. Germline loops: CDR1 MNHEY, CDR2 SVGAGI. The CDR3 has 14 residues. V dropped 2 bases and J dropped 0; count of bases not matched to a gene: 1. The CDR3 region has the DNA TGTGCCAGCAGTTACCGGGACAGCTCCTACGAGCAGTACTTC. It specifies CASSYRDSSYEQYF.

The chain employs TRBV5-1 and TRBJ2-1; 10 positions match TRBD2. CDR1 and CDR2 (germline): SGHRS, YFSETQ. The CDR3 contains 16 residues. V was clipped by 1 base and J by 6 bases; unmatched bases: 7. The CDR3 here is CASSLRASGGRNEQFF. CDR3 in DNA: TGCGCCAGCAGCTTGCGGGCTAGCGGGGGTCGCAATGAGCAGTTCTTC.

The V and J genes are TRBV5-5 and TRBJ1-2; 10 bases are a match to TRBD1. Germline loops: CDR1 SGHKS, CDR2 YYEKEE (reference sequence). This CDR3 is built from 14 residues. V dropped 3 bases and J dropped 2; count of bases not matched to a gene: 1. CDR3 sequence (DNA): TGTGCCAGCAGCTCGGACAGGGGGAACTATGGCTACACCTTC. Amino acid sequence: CASSSDRGNYGYTF.

This sequence joins TRBV5-5 and TRBJ1-4; 10 bases map to TRBD1. The germline CDR1 and CDR2 sequences are SGHKS and YYEKEE (reference sequence). V trimming: 2 bases; J trimming: 6 bases; junction bases outside the gene matches: 13. The CDR3 totals 18 residues. CDR3 bases: TGTGCCAGCAGCTTTCTAAATCGACAGGGGGCAGGGTATGAAAAACTGTTTTTT. It translates to CASSFLNRQGAGYEKLFF.

The CDR3 DNA reads TGTGCCAGCAGCTTAGGGACTAGCGGGAGCCACGAGCAGTACTTC. This encodes CASSLGTSGSHEQYF. V and J are TRBV11-2 and TRBJ2-7; 13 nucleotides agree with TRBD2. There are 15 residues in the CDR3. Germline CDR1 reads SGHAT; CDR2 reads FQNNGV. The trim removed 1 base at V and 5 bases at J, leaving 2 bases unmatched.

This chain connects TRBV7-8 to TRBJ2-7; 9 bases are a match to TRBD1. Losses at the gene ends were 2 bases for V and 4 bases for J; bases not matched to a gene: 6. CDR1 and CDR2 (germline): SGHVS, FQNEAQ. CDR3 length equals 15 residues. CDR3 sequence (DNA): TGTGCCAGCAGCTTAAGGACAGGGGATTTATACGAGCAGTACTTC. It is translated as CASSLRTGDLYEQYF.

Of note for this clone: The sample contains more than one DNA sequence encoding this CDR3. The chain links TRBV6-5 to TRBJ1-2; TRBD1 aligns across 8 bases. The CDR3 is 13 amino acids. V was pared by 6 bases and J by 5 bases, with 5 bases of the junction left unmatched. Looked up from germline, CDR1 is MNHEY and CDR2 is SVGAGI. CDR3 DNA: TGTGCCAGCAGGTTGACAGGGGTTTATGGCTACACCTTC. Encoded protein: CASRLTGVYGYTF.

The rearrangement uses TRBV5-1 and TRBJ1-2, with a possible D match to TRBD1 (6 bases). CDR1 is SGHRS and CDR2 is YFSETQ in the germline V gene. The CDR3 totals 16 residues. V lost 4 bases to trimming and J lost 0 bases, with 16 bases between them. This chain's CDR3 is CASSKSRDTANYGYTF. The CDR3 DNA is TGCGCCAGCAGCAAAAGCCGGGACACCGCTAACTATGGCTACACCTTC.

The chain uses TRBV6-4 and TRBJ2-2; TRBD2 might be the D (5 bases). V gave up 6 bases and J gave up 3 bases, with 5 bases separating them. The CDR3 has 12 amino acids. Germline V lookup: CDR1 MRHNA, CDR2 SNTAGT. The CDR3 nucleotides read TGTGCCAGCAGGCGGGACACCGGGGAGCTGTTTTTT. It yields the protein CASRRDTGELFF.

This chain connects TRBV14 to TRBJ1-1, with a possible D match to TRBD1 (5 bases). V gave up 1 base and J gave up 4 bases, with 7 bases separating them. The CDR3 is made up of 13 amino acids. Germline loops: CDR1 SGHDN, CDR2 FVKESK. CDR3 nucleotides: TGTGCCAGCAGCCAAGGACAGTTCACTGAAGCTTTCTTT. Its protein product is CASSQGQFTEAFF.

The chain is built from TRBV5-6 and TRBJ2-2; 9 bases match TRBD2. The CDR3 is made up of 16 amino acids. V shed 2 bases and J 7 bases; nucleotides not matched to a gene: 9. In germline, CDR1 is SGHDT, CDR2 YYEEEE. CDR3 nucleotide sequence: TGTGCCAGCAGCTTCACAGTAGCGGGAGTCGACGGGGAGCTGTTTTTT. It is translated as CASSFTVAGVDGELFF.

The V call is TRBV23-1, the J call TRBJ2-1, with no clear D. TRBV23-1 is recorded as an ORF, its role being uncertain. The V end was cut by 4 bases, the J end by 0 bases, with 13 bases between. The length of the CDR3 is 16 residues. The CDR3, as DNA: TGCGCCAGCAGTCTTTTAACTTTTAGCTCCTACAATGAGCAGTTCTTC. Residues: CASSLLTFSSYNEQFF.

This clone was seen a single time. This chain connects TRBV18 to TRBJ1-4; D unclear. V was trimmed by 3 bases and J by 0 bases, leaving 23 bases between them. CDR3 length: 20 residues. Germline assignment: CDR1 KGHSH and CDR2 LQKENI. CDR3 loop: CASSPVLGLVKGATNEKLFF. The CDR3, as DNA: TGTGCCAGCTCACCGGTATTAGGATTGGTTAAAGGAGCAACTAATGAAAAACTGTTTTTT.

The chain couples TRBV4-2 to TRBJ2-1, with TRBD2 matching over 10 bases. Germline V gene sequence: CDR1 LGHNA, CDR2 YNFKEQ. The CDR3 length is 17 residues. V was clipped by 2 bases and J by 4 bases; unmatched bases: 8. The CDR3 protein is CASSQRASGRVYNEQFF. The CDR3 region has the DNA TGTGCCAGCAGCCAACGAGCTAGCGGGAGAGTATACAATGAGCAGTTCTTC.

The chain uses TRBV30 and TRBJ2-3; D possibly corresponds to TRBD1 (5 bases). Trimming removed 4 bases at V and 4 bases at J, with 21 bases between. The CDR3 has 16 residues. Germline values: CDR1 GTSNPN, CDR2 SVGIG (reference sequence). In nucleotides, the CDR3 is TGTGCCTGGAATCACCCGGACACCCTGGGTGCAGATACGCAGTATTTT. This codes for CAWNHPDTLGADTQYF.

This chain uses TRBV5-1 with TRBJ2-2; 11 bases line up with TRBD2. The ends lost 4 bases at V and 8 bases at J; junction bases unmatched: 10. This CDR3 region has 16 residues. Germline V CDR1 and CDR2: SGHRS, YFSETQ. DNA for the CDR3: TGCGCCAGCAGCCGGAAACTAGCGGGAGAGGGAGGGGAGCTGTTTTTT. Translation gives CASSRKLAGEGGELFF.

The chain uses TRBV4-2 and TRBJ2-1, with a weak D call TRBD2 (6 bases). The CDR3 is 13 residues long. The ends were cut back, 1 base at V and 5 bases at J, with 6 bases in the middle. The germline gives CDR1 LGHNA, CDR2 YNFKEQ. The CDR3 DNA sequence: TGTGCCAGCAGCCAAGTAGCGGACAATGAGCAGTTCTTC. As protein: CASSQVADNEQFF.